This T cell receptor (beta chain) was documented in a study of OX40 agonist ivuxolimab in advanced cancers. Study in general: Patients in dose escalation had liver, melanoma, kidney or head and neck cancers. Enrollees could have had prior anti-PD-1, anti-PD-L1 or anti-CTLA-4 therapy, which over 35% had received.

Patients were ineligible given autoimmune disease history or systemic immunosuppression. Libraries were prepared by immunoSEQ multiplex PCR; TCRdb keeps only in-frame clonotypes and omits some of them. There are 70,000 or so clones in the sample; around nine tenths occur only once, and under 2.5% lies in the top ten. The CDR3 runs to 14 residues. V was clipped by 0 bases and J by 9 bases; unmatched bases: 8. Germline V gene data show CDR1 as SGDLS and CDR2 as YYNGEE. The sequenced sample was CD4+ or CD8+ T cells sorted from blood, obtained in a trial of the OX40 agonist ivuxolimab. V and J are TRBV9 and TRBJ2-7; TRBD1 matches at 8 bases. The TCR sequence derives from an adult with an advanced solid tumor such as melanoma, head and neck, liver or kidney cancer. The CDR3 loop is CASSVGQGPTAQYF. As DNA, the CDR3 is TGTGCCAGCAGCGTAGGACAGGGGCCCACGGCGCAGTACTTC.